This T cell receptor beta chain comes out of a study of CD8 T cells in ankylosing spondylitis. Overall study findings and caveats: Disease-linked clones reportedly concentrated significantly in matched ankylosing spondylitis synovial fluid. In the blood and synovial fluid of reactive arthritis, some motif variants had been previously reported. Apparently characteristic of ankylosing spondylitis blood was a TCR beta motif (roughly eight highly homologous variants).

Library preparation for TCR beta used quantitative 5'-RACE with molecular barcodes. TCRdb re-called the 5' RACE reads through MiXCR, storing one row per CDR3 protein. The data contain around 770,000 distinct CDR3 sequences, around 19% of them singletons. A few counts support this clonotype. Its antigen is still unknown. The J segment lost 4 bases and the V segment lost 2 bases, leaving 4 bases of the junction unmatched. Germline loops: CDR1 MRHNA, CDR2 SNTAGT. This CDR3 region has 15 residues. The clonotype comes from a male donor with ankylosing spondylitis. Source material: blood, either unsorted or a sorted T cell fraction (not recorded which). The chain employs TRBV6-4 and TRBJ2-3, with TRBD2 matching 9 bases. This CDR3 is CASSDNSGSPDTQYF. CDR3 sequence (DNA): TGTGCCAGCAGTGACAATAGCGGGAGCCCAGATACGCAGTATTTT.